Shown below are 2 T cell receptor beta chains from a single sample sequenced in a study of neoadjuvant anti-PD-1 for oral cavity cancer. This sample's time point: after neoadjuvant nivolumab, at surgical resection. Assay used: immunoSEQ multiplex PCR; TCRdb lists only in-frame clones, some missing. The sample includes around 8,400 clones, nearly 70% seen only once; the top ten take over 3%. The material sequenced was PBMCs, taken after nivolumab (anti-PD-1) treatment. All receptors come from a person aged 35 to 85 with oral cavity squamous cell carcinoma.

The chain couples TRBV11-2 to TRBJ1-6, with unresolved D. Deletions cut 3 bases from V and 4 bases from J, with 10 bases between. Germline CDR1 SGHAT, CDR2 FQNNGV. CDR3 length equals 15 residues. The CDR3 is CASSFGLQYNSPLHF. The CDR3 DNA is TGTGCCAGCAGCTTCGGGCTACAATATAATTCACCCCTCCACTTT. The entire variable domain, with the rest obtained from reference TRBV11-2 and TRBJ1-6, is as follows: EAGVAQSPRYKIIEKRQSVAFWCNPISGHATLYWYQQILGQGPKLLIQFQNNGVVDDSQLPKDRFSAERLKGVDSTLKIQPAKLEDSAVYLCASSFGLQYNSPLHFGNGTRLTVT.

This clone was recorded only once. The rearrangement links TRBV6-6 to TRBJ2-7; D gene uncertain. Germline V gene sequence: CDR1 MNHNY, CDR2 SVGAGI (reference sequence). Trimming took off 6 bases at V and 3 bases at J, with 9 bases between the two ends. There are 12 residues in the CDR3. The CDR3 region is CASSPSRYEQYF. CDR3 coding DNA: TGTGCCAGCAGCCCCAGCCGCTACGAGCAGTACTTC.